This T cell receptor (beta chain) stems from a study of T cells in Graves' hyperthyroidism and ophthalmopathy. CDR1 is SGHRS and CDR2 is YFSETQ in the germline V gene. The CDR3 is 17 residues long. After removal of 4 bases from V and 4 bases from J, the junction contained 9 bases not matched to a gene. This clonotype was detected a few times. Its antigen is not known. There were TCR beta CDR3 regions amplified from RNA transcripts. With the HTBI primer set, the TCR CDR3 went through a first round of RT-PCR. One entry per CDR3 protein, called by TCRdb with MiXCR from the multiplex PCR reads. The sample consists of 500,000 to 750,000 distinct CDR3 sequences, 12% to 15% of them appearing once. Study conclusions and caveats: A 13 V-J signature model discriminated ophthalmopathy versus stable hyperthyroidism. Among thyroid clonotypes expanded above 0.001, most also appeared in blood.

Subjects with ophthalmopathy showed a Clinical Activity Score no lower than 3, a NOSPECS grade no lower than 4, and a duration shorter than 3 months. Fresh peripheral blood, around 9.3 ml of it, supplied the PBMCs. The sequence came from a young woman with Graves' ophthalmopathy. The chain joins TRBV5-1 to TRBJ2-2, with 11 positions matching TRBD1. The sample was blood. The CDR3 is CASSLKHGQGATGELFF. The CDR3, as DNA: TGCGCCAGCAGCCTCAAACACGGACAGGGGGCCACCGGGGAGCTGTTTTTT.